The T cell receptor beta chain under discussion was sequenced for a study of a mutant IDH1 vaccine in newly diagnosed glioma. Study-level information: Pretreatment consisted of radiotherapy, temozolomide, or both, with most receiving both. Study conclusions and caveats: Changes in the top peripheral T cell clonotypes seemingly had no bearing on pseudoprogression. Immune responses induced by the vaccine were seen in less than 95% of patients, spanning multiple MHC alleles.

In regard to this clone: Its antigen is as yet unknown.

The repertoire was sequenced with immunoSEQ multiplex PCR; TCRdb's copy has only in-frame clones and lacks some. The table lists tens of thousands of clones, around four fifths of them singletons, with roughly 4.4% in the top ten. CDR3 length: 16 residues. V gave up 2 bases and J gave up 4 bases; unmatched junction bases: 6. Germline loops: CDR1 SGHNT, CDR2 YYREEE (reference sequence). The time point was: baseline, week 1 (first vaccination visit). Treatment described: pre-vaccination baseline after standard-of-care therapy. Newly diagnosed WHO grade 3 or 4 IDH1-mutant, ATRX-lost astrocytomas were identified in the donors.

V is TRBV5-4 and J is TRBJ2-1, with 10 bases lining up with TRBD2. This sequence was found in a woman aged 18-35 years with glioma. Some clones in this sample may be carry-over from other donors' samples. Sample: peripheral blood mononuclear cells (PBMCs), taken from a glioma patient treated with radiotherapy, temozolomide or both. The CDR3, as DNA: TGTGCCAGCAGCTTTAATAGCGGGGGGCCTTACAATGAGCAGTTCTTC. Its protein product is CASSFNSGGPYNEQFF.